The 22 T cell receptor beta chains reported below all come from one sample, sequenced in a study of control samples from healthy donors and cancer patients. Clones were read by immunoSEQ multiplex PCR, and TCRdb kept only the in-frame ones, dropping some. Of 100,000 to 150,000 clones listed, roughly 92% are singletons. Sequenced sample: blood. Receptors were obtained from a man younger than 35 in good health.

This chain joins TRBV11-2 and TRBJ1-2, with D unclear. This CDR3 contains 19 residues. V was shortened by 4 bases and J by 0 bases, with 24 bases between the two germline ends. The V gene's germline CDR1 is SGHAT and CDR2 FQNNGV. For the CDR3, the DNA is TGTGCCAGCAGCTCCAGTGCGGGGAGGAGATCAGGAGCTAACTATGGCTACACCTTC. This codes for CASSSSAGRRSGANYGYTF.

The chain uses TRBV7-9 and TRBJ2-7, with 7 bases lining up with TRBD2. V lost 5 bases and J lost 4; bases outside the gene matches: 8. The V gene's germline CDR1 is SEHNR and CDR2 FQNEAQ (reference sequence). The CDR3 spans 14 residues. The CDR3 protein is CASSPPGGGYEQYF. The CDR3, as DNA: TGTGCCAGCAGCCCCCCGGGGGGAGGGTACGAGCAGTACTTC.

The chain links TRBV2 to TRBJ1-5; 8 bases fit TRBD1. V lost 5 bases, J lost 0 bases, and 6 bases stayed unmatched. Germline V gives CDR1 SNHLY, CDR2 FYNNEI. The CDR3 runs 16 residues. The CDR3 bases are TGTGCCAGCAGTAAAGGACAGGGCCCTAGCAATCAGCCCCAGCATTTT. This translates into CASSKGQGPSNQPQHF.

The J gene is TRBJ2-1, the V gene TRBV2; 11 positions agree with TRBD2. This CDR3 has 13 amino acids. With V trimmed by 7 bases and J by 6 bases, 2 bases remained unmatched. CDR1 and CDR2 (germline): SNHLY, FYNNEI. The CDR3 is CASTGLAGNEQFF. In DNA form, the CDR3 reads TGTGCCAGCACCGGACTAGCGGGCAATGAGCAGTTCTTC.

The chain joins TRBV5-1 to TRBJ1-2; D possibly corresponds to TRBD1 (5 bases). Trimming took 0 bases from V and 4 from J, leaving 16 bases between them. The CDR3 has 16 amino acids. CDR1 is SGHRS, CDR2 YFSETQ, per germline. The CDR3: CASSLGQRPVLYGYTF. CDR3 DNA: TGCGCCAGCAGCTTGGGACAGCGCCCAGTCCTCTATGGCTACACCTTC.

Notes on this clone: Other DNA sequences in the same sample also yield this CDR3. This chain joins TRBV27 and TRBJ1-1; 8 positions match TRBD1. Germline-derived CDR1 and CDR2 are MNHEY and SMNVEV (reference sequence). V dropped 8 bases and J dropped 4; count of bases not matched to a gene: 15. This CDR3 region has 16 residues. CDR3 bases: TGTGCCAGCGGTAACGGACAGGGTCTCTTCAGCACTGAAGCTTTCTTT. Amino acid sequence: CASGNGQGLFSTEAFF.

The CDR3 loop reads CASTPGVPYEQYF. The CDR3 nucleotides are TGTGCCAGCACCCCCGGGGTACCCTACGAGCAGTACTTC. The chain employs TRBV11-2 and TRBJ2-7, with D possibly being TRBD2 (5 bases). Germline-derived CDR1 and CDR2 are SGHAT and FQNNGV. The V end lost 7 bases, the J end lost 2 bases, and 12 bases lay between the germline ends. The CDR3 length is 13 residues. Supplemented by reference TRBV11-2 and TRBJ2-7, the full variable domain reads EAGVAQSPRYKIIEKRQSVAFWCNPISGHATLYWYQQILGQGPKLLIQFQNNGVVDDSQLPKDRFSAERLKGVDSTLKIQPAKLEDSAVYLCASTPGVPYEQYFGPGTRLTVT.

This CDR3 reads CASSLARGTGRNYGYTF. CDR3 DNA: TGTGCCAGCAGCTTGGCCAGGGGGACAGGGAGAAACTATGGCTACACCTTC. The chain joins TRBV5-6 to TRBJ1-2, with TRBD1 matching over 9 bases. The CDR3 runs to 17 residues. Trimming took 0 bases from V and 2 from J; bases not matched to a gene: 8. Germline loops: CDR1 SGHDT, CDR2 YYEEEE.

The chain combines TRBV5-1 with TRBJ1-1, with 8 positions matching TRBD1. Germline V gene lookup returns CDR1 SGHRS and CDR2 YFSETQ. The V gene end was trimmed by 3 bases and the J gene end by 1 base; junction bases not matched to a gene: 2. This CDR3 region has 14 residues. The CDR3 loop is CASSSQGGNTEAFF. The CDR3 coding sequence is TGCGCCAGCAGCTCACAGGGGGGGAACACTGAAGCTTTCTTT.

The chain joins TRBV6-5 to TRBJ2-5; tentative D call: TRBD2 (6 bases). The V gene's germline CDR1 is MNHEY and CDR2 SVGAGI. The CDR3 extends over 13 amino acids. Trimming took 7 bases from V and 5 from J, leaving 14 bases between them. The CDR3, as DNA: TGTGCCAGCAATGGCGGAGGGGTCGAGACCCAGTACTTC. Protein sequence: CASNGGGVETQYF.

Notes on this clone: The same CDR3 arises from other DNA sequences in this sample as well. The rearrangement uses TRBV29-1 and TRBJ2-3; D is unclear. The CDR3 has 10 amino acids. Germline V gene lookup returns CDR1 SQVTM and CDR2 ANQGSEA. V was trimmed by 6 bases and J by 3 bases, leaving 4 bases between them. The CDR3 protein is CSVGTDTQYF. The CDR3, as DNA: TGCAGCGTCGGAACAGATACGCAGTATTTT.

The DNA for the CDR3 is TGTGCCAGCAGCTTAAGTGAGAATCAGCCCCAGCATTTT. The encoded protein is CASSLSENQPQHF. The chain links TRBV7-9 to TRBJ1-5; unclear D gene. With 2 bases removed from V and 4 bases from J, the gap between germline ends came to 6 bases. This CDR3 comprises 13 residues. Germline V gives CDR1 SEHNR, CDR2 FQNEAQ (reference sequence).

This sequence joins TRBV6-2 or TRBV6-3 and TRBJ2-2; the D gene is possibly TRBD2 (6 bases). Looked up from germline, CDR1 is MNHEY and CDR2 is SVGEGT. V gave up 5 bases and J gave up 5 bases, with 15 bases separating them. The CDR3 extends over 15 amino acids. CDR3 nucleotide sequence: TGTGCCAGCAGTCAAGGGGTCGGAGGGACCGGGGAGCTGTTTTTT. Its protein is CASSQGVGGTGELFF.

The chain has TRBV9 and TRBJ2-7; TRBD1 aligns across 10 bases. Germline V gene data show CDR1 as SGDLS and CDR2 as YYNGEE. V trimming: 4 bases; J trimming: 2 bases; junction bases outside the gene matches: 15. The CDR3 is made up of 18 amino acids. The CDR3 is CASSPDRGRARDPYEQYF. CDR3 nucleotide sequence: TGTGCCAGCAGCCCCGACAGGGGGCGGGCTAGGGACCCCTACGAGCAGTACTTC.

This chain connects TRBV7-3 to TRBJ1-1; 11 nucleotides line up with TRBD1. V lost 5 bases to trimming and J lost 6 bases; unmatched junction nucleotides: 2. CDR1 and CDR2 (germline): SGHTA, FQGTGA. This CDR3 is 13 amino acids long. The DNA of the CDR3 is TGTGCCAGCAGCCCGGGACAGGGGGCTGAAGCTTTCTTT. It encodes CASSPGQGAEAFF.

This chain joins TRBV30 and TRBJ1-4; D possibly corresponds to TRBD1 (6 bases). Germline CDR1 reads GTSNPN; CDR2 reads SVGIG (reference sequence). The CDR3 has 15 residues. CDR3 in amino acids: CAKSTGRGPNEKLFF. As DNA, the CDR3 is TGTGCGAAAAGTACAGGGAGGGGCCCAAATGAAAAACTGTTTTTT.

The chain is built from TRBV5-3 and TRBJ2-7; D is possibly TRBD2 (5 bases). TRBV5-3 is reported as an ORF; its role is uncertain. The CDR3 has 14 residues. V was cut by 4 bases and J by 1 base, with 12 bases left in between. The CDR3 spells CARSPWTLSYEQYF. The CDR3 DNA reads TGTGCCAGAAGCCCCTGGACTTTATCCTACGAGCAGTACTTC.

The CDR3 region has the DNA TGTGCAAGTCGCTTAGCTCCCGGGACAGGGACAGATACGCAGTATTTT. Translated, it gives CASRLAPGTGTDTQYF. This rearrangement joins TRBV12-2 to TRBJ2-3; the table's D gene call, TRBD1, was not cross checked with the DNA. TRBV12-2 is reported as a pseudogene. CDR3 length: 16 residues.

The genes are TRBV2 and TRBJ1-1; perhaps TRBD1 as D (5 bases). Trimming removed 4 bases at V and 1 base at J, with 7 bases between. Germline V CDR1 and CDR2: SNHLY, FYNNEI. The CDR3 is 13 amino acids. CDR3 DNA sequence: TGTGCCAGCAGTGCGGGGGAGAACACTGAAGCTTTCTTT. Amino acids: CASSAGENTEAFF.

The CDR3 coding sequence is TGTGCCAGCAGCCAAACCCGGTTACCTTCCTACGAGCAGTACTTC. This translates into CASSQTRLPSYEQYF. The rearrangement joins TRBV4-2 to TRBJ2-7; D call uncertain. The germline V gene encodes CDR1 LGHNA and CDR2 YNFKEQ. The CDR3 totals 15 residues. Trimming left V 2 bases short and J 1 base short, with 12 bases between.

V and J are TRBV7-2 and TRBJ2-7, with 10 bases fitting TRBD2. Trimming cost V 1 base and J 4 bases; bases outside gene matches: 4. CDR1 and CDR2 (germline): SGHTA, FQGNSA. The CDR3 is 15 residues long. The CDR3 bases are TGTGCCAGCAGCTTAGTAGCGGGGGGCTATTACGAGCAGTACTTC. Encoded protein: CASSLVAGGYYEQYF.

V gene TRBV2 combines with J gene TRBJ2-1, with D perhaps TRBD1 or TRBD2 (5 bases each). The V gene lost 6 bases and the J gene lost 0 bases, with 15 bases spanning the gap. The CDR3 runs 16 residues. From germline, CDR1 is SNHLY and CDR2 FYNNEI. This chain's CDR3 is CASRRGPSSSYNEQFF. As DNA, the CDR3 is TGTGCCAGCAGAAGGGGACCCTCGAGCTCCTACAATGAGCAGTTCTTC.